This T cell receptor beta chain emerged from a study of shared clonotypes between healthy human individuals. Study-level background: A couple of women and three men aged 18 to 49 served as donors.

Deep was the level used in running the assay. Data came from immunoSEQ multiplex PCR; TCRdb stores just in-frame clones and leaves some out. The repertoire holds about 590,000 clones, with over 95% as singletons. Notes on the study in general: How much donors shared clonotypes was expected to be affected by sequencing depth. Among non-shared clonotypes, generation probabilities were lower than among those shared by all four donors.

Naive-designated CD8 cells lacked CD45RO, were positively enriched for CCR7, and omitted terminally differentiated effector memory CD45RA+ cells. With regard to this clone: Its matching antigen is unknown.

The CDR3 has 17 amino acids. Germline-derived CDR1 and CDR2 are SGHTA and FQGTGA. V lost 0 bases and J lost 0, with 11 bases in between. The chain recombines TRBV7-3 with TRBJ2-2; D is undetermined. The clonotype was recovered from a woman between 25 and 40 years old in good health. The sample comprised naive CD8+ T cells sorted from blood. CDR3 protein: CASSLTLRDANTGELFF. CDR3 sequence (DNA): TGTGCCAGCAGCTTAACGCTAAGAGACGCGAACACCGGGGAGCTGTTTTTT.